Listed below are T cell receptor beta chains from one sample, sequenced in a study of T cell responses to AZD1222 COVID-19 vaccine. Clones were sequenced by immunoSEQ multiplex PCR, and TCRdb holds only the in-frame ones, with some missing. The sample gives 100,000 to 110,000 clones, about 87% of which show up once; 4% to 4.5% is in the top ten. Specimen: peripheral blood, collected on day 0 of MenACWY control vaccination. All receptors derive from an adult in good health. The CDR3 runs from the conserved cysteine through the conserved F or W. A D gene is named only where the DNA matches it firmly. The size entry is marked missing in some rows and otherwise reads once, few, many or a size class.

TRBD1	TRBJ2-7	TRBV11-3	-	TGTGCCAGCAGCTCTTCCGGGACAGGGGACTACGAGCAGTACTTC	CASSSSGTGDYEQYF
TRBD1	TRBJ2-5	TRBV11-3	-	TGTGCCAGCAGTAGACAGGGAGAGACCCAGTACTTC	CASSRQGETQYF
TRBD2	TRBJ2-1	TRBV27	few	TGTGCCAGCAGCATGACTAGCGGGAGTAATGAGCAGTTCTTC	CASSMTSGSNEQFF
-	TRBJ1-1	TRBV25-1	-	TGTGCCAGCAGTGGGGCCAGGGGCCGGACTGAAGCTTTCTTT	CASSGARGRTEAFF
-	TRBJ2-2	TRBV19	-	TGTGCCAGTAGTATGGGTGTAGCGCGGGACACCGGGGAGCTGTTTTTT	CASSMGVARDTGELFF
-	TRBJ1-2	TRBV14	few	TGTGCCAGCGGCAGGGCGCTATCCTATGGCTACACCTTC	CASGRALSYGYTF
TRBD2	TRBJ2-5	TRBV19	-	TGTGCCAGTAGCGTTAATCGGGGGGGCCTCCAAGAGACCCAGTACTTC	CASSVNRGGLQETQYF
-	TRBJ1-2	TRBV6-4	-	TGTGCCAGCACCCCTCTCCGGGTCTGTGGCTACACCTTC	CASTPLRVCGYTF
-	TRBJ2-7	TRBV5-1	-	TGCGCCAGCAGCTTGGTCCCAGATACCTACGAGCAGTACTTC	CASSLVPDTYEQYF
-	TRBJ2-7	TRBV6-2/TRBV6-3	-	TGTGCCAGCAGTTACTTATCCGCTCAATCGGCCTACGAGCAGTACTTC	CASSYLSAQSAYEQYF
TRBD2	TRBJ2-4	TRBV6-2/TRBV6-3	-	TGTGCCAGCAGTCCGTTCTTAGCGGGAGATGGGGTGGGAGCCAAAAACATTCAGTACTTC	CASSPFLAGDGVGAKNIQYF
-	TRBJ2-2	TRBV9	-	TGTGCCAGCAGCGTAGTTAACCAAGGCGGGGAGCTGTTTTTT	CASSVVNQGGELFF
TRBD2	TRBJ2-7	TRBV7-8	-	TGTGCCAGCAGCTTTGGGGGGGGAGGCTACGAGCAGTACTTC	CASSFGGGGYEQYF
-	TRBJ1-5	TRBV18	-	TGTGCCAGCTCACCAGGGGAGGGGAATCAGCCCCAGCATTTT	CASSPGEGNQPQHF
-	TRBJ1-4	TRBV15	-	TGTGCCACCAGCAGCCCTTCGAGGGGGGCTAATGAAAAACTGTTTTTT	CATSSPSRGANEKLFF
-	TRBJ1-5	TRBV28	-	TGTGCCAGCAGCCTGAGCGGGGGAAGTAATCAGCCCCAGCATTTT	CASSLSGGSNQPQHF
TRBD2	TRBJ2-3	TRBV7-8	-	TGTGCCAGCAGCCGAGGGAGTTGGCTAGCGGGAGGGGGATTCACAGATACGCAGTATTTT	CASSRGSWLAGGGFTDTQYF